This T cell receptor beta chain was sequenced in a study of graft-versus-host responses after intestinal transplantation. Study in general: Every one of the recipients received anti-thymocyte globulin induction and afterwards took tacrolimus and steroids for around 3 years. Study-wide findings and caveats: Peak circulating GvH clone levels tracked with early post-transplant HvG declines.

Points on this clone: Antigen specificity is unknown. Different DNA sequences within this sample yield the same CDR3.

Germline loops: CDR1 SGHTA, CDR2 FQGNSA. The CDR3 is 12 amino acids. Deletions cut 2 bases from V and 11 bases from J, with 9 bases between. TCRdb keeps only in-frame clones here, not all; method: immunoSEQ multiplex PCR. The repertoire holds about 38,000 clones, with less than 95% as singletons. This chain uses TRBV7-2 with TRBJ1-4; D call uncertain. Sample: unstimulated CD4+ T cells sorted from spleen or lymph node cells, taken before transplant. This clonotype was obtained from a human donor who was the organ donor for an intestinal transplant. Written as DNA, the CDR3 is TGTGCCAGCAGCTTATCATCAGAGAAACTGTTTTTT. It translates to CASSLSSEKLFF.